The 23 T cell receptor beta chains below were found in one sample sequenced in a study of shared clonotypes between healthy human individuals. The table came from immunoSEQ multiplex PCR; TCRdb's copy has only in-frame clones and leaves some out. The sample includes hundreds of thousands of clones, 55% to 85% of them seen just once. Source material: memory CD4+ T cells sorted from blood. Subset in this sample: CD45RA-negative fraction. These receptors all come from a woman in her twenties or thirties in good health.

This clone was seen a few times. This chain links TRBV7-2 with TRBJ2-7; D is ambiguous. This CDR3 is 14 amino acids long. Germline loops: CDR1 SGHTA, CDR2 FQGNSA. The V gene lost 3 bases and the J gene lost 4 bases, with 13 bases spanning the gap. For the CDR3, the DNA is TGTGCCAGCAGCTTCCGGGTCGATAGTTACGAGCAGTACTTC. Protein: CASSFRVDSYEQYF.

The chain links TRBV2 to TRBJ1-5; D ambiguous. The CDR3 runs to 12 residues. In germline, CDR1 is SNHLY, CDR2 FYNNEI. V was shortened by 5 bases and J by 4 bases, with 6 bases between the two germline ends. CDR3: CASSRVNQPQHF. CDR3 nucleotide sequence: TGTGCCAGCAGTCGAGTTAATCAGCCCCAGCATTTT.

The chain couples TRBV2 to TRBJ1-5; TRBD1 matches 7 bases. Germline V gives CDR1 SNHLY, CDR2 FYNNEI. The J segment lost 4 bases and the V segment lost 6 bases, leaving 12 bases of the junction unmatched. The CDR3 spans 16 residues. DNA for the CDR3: TGTGCCAGCAGGGAAAGGACAGGAGCTAGAAATCAGCCCCAGCATTTT. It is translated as CASRERTGARNQPQHF.

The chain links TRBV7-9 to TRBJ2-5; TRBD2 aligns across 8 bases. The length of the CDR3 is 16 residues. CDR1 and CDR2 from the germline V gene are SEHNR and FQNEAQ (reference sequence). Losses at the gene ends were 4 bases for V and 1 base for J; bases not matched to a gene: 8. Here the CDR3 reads CASSSPGSGAQETQYF. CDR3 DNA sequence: TGTGCCAGCAGCTCCCCCGGTAGCGGGGCCCAAGAGACCCAGTACTTC.

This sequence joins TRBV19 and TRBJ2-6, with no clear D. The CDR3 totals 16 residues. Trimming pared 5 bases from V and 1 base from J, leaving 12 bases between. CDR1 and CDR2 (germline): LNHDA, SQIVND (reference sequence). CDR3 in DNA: TGTGCCAGTAGTCTCGACCAGAGATCTGGGGCCAACGTCCTGACTTTC. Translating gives CASSLDQRSGANVLTF.

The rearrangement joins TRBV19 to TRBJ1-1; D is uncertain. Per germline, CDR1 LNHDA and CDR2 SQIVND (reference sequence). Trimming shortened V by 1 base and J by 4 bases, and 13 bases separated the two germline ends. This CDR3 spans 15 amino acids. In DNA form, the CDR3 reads TGTGCCAGTAGTATAGGGGGTGTAGCGTTCACTGAAGCTTTCTTT. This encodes CASSIGGVAFTEAFF.

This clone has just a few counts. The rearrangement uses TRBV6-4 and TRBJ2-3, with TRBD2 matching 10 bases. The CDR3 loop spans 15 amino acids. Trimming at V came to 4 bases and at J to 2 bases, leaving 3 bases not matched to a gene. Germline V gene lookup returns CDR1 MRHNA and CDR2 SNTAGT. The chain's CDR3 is CASSAGTSDTDTQYF. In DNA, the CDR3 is TGTGCCAGCAGTGCGGGGACTAGCGACACAGATACGCAGTATTTT.

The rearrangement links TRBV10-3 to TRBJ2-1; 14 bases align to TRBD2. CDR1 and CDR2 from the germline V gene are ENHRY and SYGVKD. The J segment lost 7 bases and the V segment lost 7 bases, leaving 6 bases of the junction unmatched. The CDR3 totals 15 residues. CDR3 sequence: CAITPGLAGVNEQFF. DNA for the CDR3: TGTGCCATCACCCCGGGACTAGCGGGAGTGAATGAGCAGTTCTTC.

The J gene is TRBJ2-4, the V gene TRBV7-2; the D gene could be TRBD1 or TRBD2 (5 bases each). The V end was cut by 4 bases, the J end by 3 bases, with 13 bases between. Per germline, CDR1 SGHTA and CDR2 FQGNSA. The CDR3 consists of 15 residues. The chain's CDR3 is CASSSEPGGKNIQYF. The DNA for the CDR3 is TGTGCCAGCAGCTCCGAACCTGGGGGCAAAAACATTCAGTACTTC.

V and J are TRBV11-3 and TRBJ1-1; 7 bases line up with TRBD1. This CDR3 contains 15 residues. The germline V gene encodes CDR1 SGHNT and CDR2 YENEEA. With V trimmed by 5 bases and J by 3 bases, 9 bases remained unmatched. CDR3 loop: CASSPGTAADTEAFF. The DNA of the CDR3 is TGTGCCAGCAGCCCTGGGACAGCAGCTGACACTGAAGCTTTCTTT.

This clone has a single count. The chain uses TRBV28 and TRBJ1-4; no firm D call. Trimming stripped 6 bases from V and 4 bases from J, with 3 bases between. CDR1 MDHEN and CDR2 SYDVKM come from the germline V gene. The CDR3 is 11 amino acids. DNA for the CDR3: TGTGCCAGCAGGTATAATGAAAAACTGTTTTTT. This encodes CASRYNEKLFF.

CDR3 DNA sequence: TGTGCCAGCAGCCGACGACGGACTGGGAAGGCCGGGGAGCTGTTTTTT. Translated: CASSRRRTGKAGELFF. V is TRBV11-2 and J is TRBJ2-2; possibly TRBD2 for D (5 bases). Germline CDR1 and CDR2: SGHAT and FQNNGV. The CDR3 is made up of 16 amino acids. With 5 bases removed from V and 6 bases from J, the gap between germline ends came to 19 bases.

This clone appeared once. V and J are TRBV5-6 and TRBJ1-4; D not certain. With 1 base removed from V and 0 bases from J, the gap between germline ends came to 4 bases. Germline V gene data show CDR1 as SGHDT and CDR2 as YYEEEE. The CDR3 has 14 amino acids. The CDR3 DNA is TGTGCCAGCAGCTTGACTGCAACTAATGAAAAACTGTTTTTT. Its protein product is CASSLTATNEKLFF.

The CDR3 is CASSQSGGGQPQHF. The CDR3 region has the DNA TGTGCCAGTAGTCAATCCGGGGGGGGACAGCCCCAGCATTTT. The chain carries TRBV19 and TRBJ1-5, with a possible D match to TRBD1 (5 bases). Germline lookup yields CDR1 LNHDA and CDR2 SQIVND (reference sequence). Trimming stripped 5 bases from V and 7 bases from J, with 15 bases between. The CDR3 extends over 14 amino acids.

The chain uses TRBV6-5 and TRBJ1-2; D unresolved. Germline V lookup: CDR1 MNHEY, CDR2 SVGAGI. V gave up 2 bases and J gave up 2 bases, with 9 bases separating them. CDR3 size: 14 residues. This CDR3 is CASSYADRNYGYTF. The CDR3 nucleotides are TGTGCCAGCAGTTACGCGGACCGAAACTATGGCTACACCTTC.

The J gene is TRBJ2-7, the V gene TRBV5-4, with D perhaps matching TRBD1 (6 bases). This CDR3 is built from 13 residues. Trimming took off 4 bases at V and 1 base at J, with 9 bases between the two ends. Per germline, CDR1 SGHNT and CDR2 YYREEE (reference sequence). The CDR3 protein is CASSPQGSYEQYF. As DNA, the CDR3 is TGTGCCAGCAGCCCACAGGGTTCCTACGAGCAGTACTTC.

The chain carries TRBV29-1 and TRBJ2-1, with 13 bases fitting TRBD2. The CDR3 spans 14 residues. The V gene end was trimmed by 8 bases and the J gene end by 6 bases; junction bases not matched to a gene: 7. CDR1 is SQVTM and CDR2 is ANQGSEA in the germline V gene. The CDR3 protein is CSSPLAGGLNEQFF. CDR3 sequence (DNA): TGCAGCTCACCACTAGCGGGAGGGCTCAATGAGCAGTTCTTC.

CDR3 in amino acids: CASSRSGNTEAFF. The CDR3 DNA reads as TGTGCCAGCAGCAGGAGTGGGAACACTGAAGCTTTCTTT. V usage is TRBV7-6 and J usage is TRBJ1-1; D unresolved. This CDR3 spans 13 amino acids. The V gene lost 5 bases and the J gene lost 1 base, with 8 bases spanning the gap. The germline CDR1 and CDR2 sequences are SGHVS and FNYEAQ.

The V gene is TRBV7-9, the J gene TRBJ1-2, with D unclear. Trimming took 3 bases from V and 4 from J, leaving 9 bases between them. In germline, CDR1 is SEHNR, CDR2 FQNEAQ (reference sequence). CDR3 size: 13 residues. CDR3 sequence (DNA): TGTGCCAGCAGCTTGGGTGGAGCCTATGGCTACACCTTC. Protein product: CASSLGGAYGYTF.

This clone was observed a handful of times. CDR3 residues: CASSQDLQNSPLHF. The CDR3 bases are TGTGCCAGCAGCCAAGATCTGCAGAATTCACCCCTCCACTTT. The chain employs TRBV4-2 and TRBJ1-6; D gene ambiguous. Germline values: CDR1 LGHNA, CDR2 YNFKEQ. With 0 bases removed from V and 7 bases from J, the gap between germline ends came to 7 bases. The CDR3 length is 14 residues.

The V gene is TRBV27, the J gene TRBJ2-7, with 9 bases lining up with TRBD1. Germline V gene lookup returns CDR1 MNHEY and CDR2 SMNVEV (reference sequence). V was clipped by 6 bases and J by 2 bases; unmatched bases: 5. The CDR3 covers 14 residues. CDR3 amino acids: CASSRTGAAYEQYF. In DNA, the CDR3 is TGTGCCAGCAGCCGGACAGGGGCCGCCTACGAGCAGTACTTC.

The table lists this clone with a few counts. The CDR3 reads CASSESGQTSYGYTF. CDR3 DNA: TGTGCCAGCAGTGAAAGCGGACAGACAAGCTATGGCTACACCTTC. V usage is TRBV6-1 and J usage is TRBJ1-2; a possible D gene is TRBD1 (6 bases). Deletions cut 2 bases from V and 4 bases from J, with 14 bases between. The CDR3 has 15 residues. Looked up from germline, CDR1 is MNHNS and CDR2 is SASEGT.

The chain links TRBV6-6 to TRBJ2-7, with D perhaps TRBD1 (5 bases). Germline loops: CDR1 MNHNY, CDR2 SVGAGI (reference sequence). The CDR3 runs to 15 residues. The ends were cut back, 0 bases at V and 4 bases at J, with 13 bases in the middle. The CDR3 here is CASSYSGTGEYEQYF. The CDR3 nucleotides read TGTGCCAGCAGTTACTCTGGAACAGGAGAGTACGAGCAGTACTTC.